This T cell receptor (beta chain) was sequenced in a study of beta chain features in type 1 diabetes. Expressed TCRB transcripts were sequenced after all isolated RNA was converted to cDNA. The data were produced by immunoSEQ multiplex PCR, yet TCRdb's version contains in-frame clones alone and is incomplete. The sample carries 390,000 or so clones, more than 11% recorded once. CDR1 LNHDA and CDR2 SQIVND come from the germline V gene (reference sequence). Between the trimmed V and J ends, which lost 4 bases and 8 bases, there was a span of 12 bases. This CDR3 has 14 amino acids. This clone came up a few times. The antigen remains unidentified. Broader study findings: People with Type 1 diabetes carried modestly yet significantly shorter TCRB CDR3s in all four CD4+ subsets.

J is TRBJ1-6 and V is TRBV19; D call uncertain. The material sequenced was naive CD4+ T cells from blood. The TCR sequence derives from a man aged 25 to 40 in good health. The CDR3 loop reads CASSTGDVYSPLHF. CDR3 in DNA: TGTGCCAGTAGTACCGGAGACGTATATTCACCCCTCCACTTT. Together with reference TRBV19 and TRBJ1-6, the CDR3 gives the full variable domain: DGGITQSPKYLFRKEGQNVTLSCEQNLNHDAMYWYRQDPGQGLRLIYYSQIVNDFQKGDIAEGYSVSREKKESFPLTVTSAQKNPTAFYLCASSTGDVYSPLHFGNGTRLTVT.